Below are 5 T cell receptor beta chains sequenced from a single sample in a study of blood T cell repertoires in COVID-19. Assay used: immunoSEQ multiplex PCR; TCRdb lists only in-frame clones, some missing. The sample carries approximately 300,000 clones, roughly 90% recorded once. Input material: peripheral blood. These receptors all stem from a woman aged 45-65 years who had recovered from COVID-19.

The V and J genes are TRBV30 and TRBJ2-5; TRBD2 agrees at 13 bases. The length of the CDR3 is 16 residues. The V and J ends lost 2 bases and 4 bases, in that order; junction bases with no gene match: 7. The germline gives CDR1 GTSNPN, CDR2 SVGIG (reference sequence). The CDR3 nucleotides are TGTGCCTGGAGTTCCAGGACTAGCGGGAGAAGAGAGACCCAGTACTTC. Its protein is CAWSSRTSGRRETQYF. The whole variable domain, filled in from reference TRBV30 and TRBJ2-5, reads SQTIHQWPATLVQPVGSPLSLECTVEGTSNPNLYWYRQAAGRGLQLLFYSVGIGQISSEVPQNLSASRPQDRQFILSSKKLLLSDSGFYLCAWSSRTSGRRETQYFGPGTRLLVL.

This clone was detected once. V gene TRBV11-3 combines with J gene TRBJ1-2; 9 nucleotides line up with TRBD1. V shed 4 bases, J shed 8 bases, and the junction held 5 bases outside the gene matches. CDR3 length: 13 residues. CDR1 is SGHNT, CDR2 YENEEA, per germline. CDR3 loop: CASSWDRVGGYTF. CDR3 sequence (DNA): TGTGCCAGCAGCTGGGACAGGGTAGGCGGCTACACCTTC.

A few counts support this clone. The CDR3 reads CASSRFWSRLRPKNTGELFF. In DNA, the CDR3 is TGTGCCAGCAGTCGTTTCTGGAGTCGACTAAGGCCGAAGAACACCGGGGAGCTGTTTTTT. This sequence joins TRBV28 and TRBJ2-2; tentatively, D is TRBD2 (5 bases). Trimming shortened V by 5 bases and J by 1 base, and 26 bases separated the two germline ends. CDR3 length: 20 amino acids. The germline CDR1 and CDR2 sequences are MDHEN and SYDVKM.

The CDR3 bases are TGCGCCAGCAGTGGGACAGGGGACGAGTGGGCCAAAAACATTCAGTACTTC. As protein: CASSGTGDEWAKNIQYF. V is TRBV10-1 and J is TRBJ2-4; 9 bases are shared with TRBD1. The germline gives CDR1 WNHNN, CDR2 SYGVQD (reference sequence). With 4 bases clipped from V and 1 base from J, the junction kept 8 bases outside the gene matches. The CDR3 totals 17 residues.

The rearrangement links TRBV7-2 to TRBJ1-4; D is perhaps TRBD1 (5 bases). Per the germline V gene, CDR1 is SGHTA and CDR2 is FQGNSA. The V end lost 2 bases, the J end lost 5 bases, and 12 bases lay between the germline ends. This CDR3 comprises 15 residues. The CDR3 nucleotides read TGTGCCAGCAGCTTACTGGGGCTGCTGAATGAAAAACTGTTTTTT. It specifies CASSLLGLLNEKLFF.